These T cell receptor beta chains were read from a single sample in a study of CD8+CD57+ T cells in acquired aplastic anemia. TCRdb passed the reads through MiXCR, listing each CDR3 protein once. The repertoire has 150,000 to 200,000 distinct CDR3 sequences, roughly 43% of them found once; the top ten carry approximately 3%. The specimen was sorted CD4+, CD8+, or CD8+CD57+ T cells (not recorded which) from PBMCs. These receptors were taken from a human donor with aplastic anemia. Both conserved end residues are part of each CDR3. The D gene is left open where the match is weak. The size of a clone is reported for some rows only, either as once, few or many, or as a class for expanded clones.

j_call clone_size v_call d_call cdr3_aa cdr3_nt
TRBJ1-5 - TRBV2 TRBD1 CASTPGQAIYSNQPQHF TGTGCCAGCACTCCGGGACAGGCAATCTATAGCAATCAGCCCCAGCATTTT
TRBJ2-7 many TRBV5-1 TRBD2 CASSSGLAGGGTYEQYF TGCGCCAGCAGCTCCGGACTAGCGGGAGGGGGGACCTACGAGCAGTACTTC
TRBJ1-2 few TRBV30 - CAWRLPLTGYGYTF TGTGCCTGGAGGCTGCCTTTGACGGGCTATGGCTACACCTTC
TRBJ2-7 - TRBV19 - CASSRAGEASYEQYF TGTGCCAGTAGTAGGGCAGGGGAAGCTTCCTACGAGCAGTACTTC
TRBJ1-1 many TRBV2 TRBD1 CASQNRGTEAFF TGTGCCAGCCAGAACAGGGGCACTGAAGCTTTCTTT
TRBJ2-3 few TRBV3-1 TRBD2 CASSQDLASGQDTQYF TGTGCCAGCAGCCAAGATCTCGCTAGCGGGCAAGATACGCAGTATTTT
TRBJ1-2 - TRBV18 TRBD1 CASSSRTGENTF TGTGCCAGCTCATCTCGGACAGGGGAGAACACCTTC
TRBJ2-1 - TRBV19 TRBD2 CATATLAGKEQFF TGTGCCACGGCCACTTTAGCGGGAAAAGAGCAGTTCTTC
TRBJ2-3 few TRBV12-5 - CASGSHWSGPTDTQYF TGTGCTAGTGGTTCCCACTGGAGCGGTCCCACAGATACGCAGTATTTT
TRBJ2-3 - TRBV6-2/TRBV6-3 TRBD2 CASSYTSPSGGPLSTDTQYF TGTGCCAGCAGTTACACCTCACCTAGCGGGGGACCGCTGAGCACAGATACGCAGTATTTT
TRBJ1-5 many TRBV19 TRBD1 CASSKLGTGGHQPQHF TGTGCCAGTAGTAAGTTAGGGACAGGGGGCCATCAGCCCCAGCATTTT
TRBJ1-1 many TRBV5-1 - CASSLQGNTEAFF TGCGCCAGCAGCTTACAGGGGAACACTGAAGCTTTCTTT
TRBJ1-4 many TRBV2 - CASGTANEKLFF TGTGCCAGTGGCACAGCTAATGAAAAACTGTTTTTT
TRBJ1-5 many TRBV19 TRBD1 CASKDRAPEPQHF TGTGCCAGTAAAGACAGGGCCCCGGAGCCCCAGCATTTT
TRBJ1-2 - TRBV19 - CASSARGRRGYTF TGTGCTAGTAGTGCCCGGGGCAGACGGGGCTACACCTTC
TRBJ2-3 once TRBV20-1 TRBD1 CSASTGQGASSTDTQYF TGCAGTGCTTCCACGGGACAGGGGGCGAGTAGCACAGATACGCAGTATTTT
TRBJ2-4 many TRBV12-3/TRBV12-4 TRBD2 CASNKAGGRVIQYF TGTGCCAGCAACAAAGCGGGAGGGCGGGTCATTCAGTACTTC
TRBJ1-1 - TRBV10-3 - CAISDEDFEAFF TGTGCCATCAGTGATGAGGACTTTGAAGCTTTCTTT